The entry that follows covers one T cell receptor beta chain sequence. Antigen: not known. Repertoires were generated with immunoSEQ multiplex PCR, while TCRdb's copy carries only in-frame clones and drops some. The data show 70,000 or so clones, 92% seen once. The data originate from a study of lymphopenia after photon versus proton radiotherapy. Germline CDR1 and CDR2: SGHTA and FQGTGA. Unmatched junction bases numbered 2, after V lost 2 bases and J lost 11 bases. There are 13 residues in the CDR3. Points from the study as a whole: After the lymphocyte nadir, photon-treated repertoires showed oligoclonal expansion, especially of CD8+ Temra cells. Under photons, naive T cells and diversity fell while effector/memory populations rose. Larger post-nadir TCR diversity loss correlated inversely with survival in deceased patients.

This receptor was identified in a woman aged 40 to 55 with cholangiocarcinoma. The source material was peripheral blood, sampled from a patient treated with photon-based radiotherapy. V is TRBV7-3 and J is TRBJ1-6, with 8 bases matching TRBD1. DNA of the CDR3: TGTGCCAGCAGCTTAGACAGGGGTACACCCCTCCACTTT. This codes for CASSLDRGTPLHF.